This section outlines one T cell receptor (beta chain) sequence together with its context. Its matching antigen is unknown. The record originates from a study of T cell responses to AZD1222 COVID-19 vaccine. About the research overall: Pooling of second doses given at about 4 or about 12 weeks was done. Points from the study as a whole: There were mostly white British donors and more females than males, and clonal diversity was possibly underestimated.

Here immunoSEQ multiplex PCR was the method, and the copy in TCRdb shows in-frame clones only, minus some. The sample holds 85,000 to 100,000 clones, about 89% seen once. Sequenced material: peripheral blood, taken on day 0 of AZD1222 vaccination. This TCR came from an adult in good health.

Here the CDR3 DNA reads TGCGCCAGCAGCCTACCTAATGAAAAACTGTTTTTT. Amino acids: CASSLPNEKLFF. J is TRBJ1-4 and V is TRBV5-1; D gene uncertain. V was shortened by 4 bases and J by 3 bases, with 4 bases between the two germline ends. This CDR3 is 12 amino acids long. CDR1 is SGHRS and CDR2 is YFSETQ in the germline V gene.